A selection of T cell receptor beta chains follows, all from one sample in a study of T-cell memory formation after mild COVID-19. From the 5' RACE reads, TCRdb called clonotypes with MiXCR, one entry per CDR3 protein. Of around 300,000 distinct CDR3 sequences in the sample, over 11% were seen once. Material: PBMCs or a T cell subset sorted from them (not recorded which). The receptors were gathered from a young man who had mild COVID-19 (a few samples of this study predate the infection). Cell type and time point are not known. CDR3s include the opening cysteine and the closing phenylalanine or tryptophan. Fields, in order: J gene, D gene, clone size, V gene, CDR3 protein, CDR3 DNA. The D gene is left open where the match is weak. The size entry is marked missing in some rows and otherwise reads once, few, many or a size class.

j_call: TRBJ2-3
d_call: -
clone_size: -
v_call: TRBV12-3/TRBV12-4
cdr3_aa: CASSLDLQGSTDTQYF
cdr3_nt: TGTGCCAGCAGTTTGGATTTACAGGGTAGCACAGATACGCAGTATTTT

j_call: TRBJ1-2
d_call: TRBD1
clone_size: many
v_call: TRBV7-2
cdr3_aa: CASSLGTGYGYTF
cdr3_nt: TGTGCCAGCAGCTTAGGGACAGGCTATGGCTACACCTTC

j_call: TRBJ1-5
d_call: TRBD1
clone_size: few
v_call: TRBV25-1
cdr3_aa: CASSASTGTDQPQHF
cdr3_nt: TGTGCCAGCAGTGCCTCGACAGGGACTGATCAGCCCCAGCATTTT

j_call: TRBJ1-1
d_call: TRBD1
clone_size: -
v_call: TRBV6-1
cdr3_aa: CASSASGGVQAFF
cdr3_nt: TGTGCCAGCAGTGCTTCAGGGGGCGTTCAAGCTTTCTTT

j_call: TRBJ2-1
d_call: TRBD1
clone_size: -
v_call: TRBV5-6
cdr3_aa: CASSQDRDHEQFF
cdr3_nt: TGTGCCAGCAGCCAGGACAGGGACCATGAGCAGTTCTTC

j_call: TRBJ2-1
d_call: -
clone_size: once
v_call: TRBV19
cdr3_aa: CASTGGAYNEQFF
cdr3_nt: TGTGCCAGTACGGGCGGGGCCTACAATGAGCAGTTCTTC

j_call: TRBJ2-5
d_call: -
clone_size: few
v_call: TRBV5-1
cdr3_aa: CASSEGAGQRETQYF
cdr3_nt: TGCGCCAGCAGCGAGGGGGCGGGACAAAGAGAGACCCAGTACTTC

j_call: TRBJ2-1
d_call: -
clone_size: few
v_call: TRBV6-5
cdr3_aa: CASRIYRGNEQFF
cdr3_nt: TGTGCCAGCAGGATCTACCGTGGGAATGAGCAGTTCTTC

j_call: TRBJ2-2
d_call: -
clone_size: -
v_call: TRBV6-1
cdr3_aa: CASRPDLQGTGELFF
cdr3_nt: TGTGCCAGCAGACCGGACCTCCAGGGCACCGGGGAGCTGTTTTTT

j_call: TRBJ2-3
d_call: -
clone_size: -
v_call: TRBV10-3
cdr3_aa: CAISDPRVSTQYF
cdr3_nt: TGTGCCATCAGTGACCCGAGGGTTTCCACGCAGTATTTT

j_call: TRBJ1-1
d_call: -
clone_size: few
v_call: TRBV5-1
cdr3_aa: CASNSAGAEAIAFF
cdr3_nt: TGCGCCAGCAACTCCGCTGGGGCAGAGGCAATTGCTTTCTTT

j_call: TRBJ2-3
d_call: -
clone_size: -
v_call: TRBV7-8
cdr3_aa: CASSLTEADTQYF
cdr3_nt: TGTGCCAGCAGCTTAACCGAAGCGGATACGCAGTATTTT

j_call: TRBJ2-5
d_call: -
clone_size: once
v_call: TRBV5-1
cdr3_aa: CASTPPRSQETQYF
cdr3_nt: TGCGCCAGCACCCCGCCCCGTAGCCAAGAGACCCAGTACTTC

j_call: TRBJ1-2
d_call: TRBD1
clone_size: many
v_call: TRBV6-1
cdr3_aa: CATDGQGRGYTF
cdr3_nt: TGTGCCACGGACGGACAGGGTCGGGGCTACACCTTC

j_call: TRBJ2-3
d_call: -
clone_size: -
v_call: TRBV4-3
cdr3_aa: CASSQDKDSPTQYF
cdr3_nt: TGCGCCAGCAGCCAAGATAAGGACTCTCCTACGCAGTATTTT

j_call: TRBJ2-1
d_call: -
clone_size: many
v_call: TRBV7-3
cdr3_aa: CASSLRRSDNEQFF
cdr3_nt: TGTGCCAGCAGCTTGAGACGGAGCGACAATGAGCAGTTCTTC

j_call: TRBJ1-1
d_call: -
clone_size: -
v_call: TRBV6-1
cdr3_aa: CASSRQRGNTEAFF
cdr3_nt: TGTGCCAGCAGTCGTCAACGGGGAAACACTGAAGCTTTCTTT

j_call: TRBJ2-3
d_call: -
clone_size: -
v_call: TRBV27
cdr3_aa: CASSLSYTDTQYF
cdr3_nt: TGTGCCAGCAGTTTATCCTACACAGATACGCAGTATTTT

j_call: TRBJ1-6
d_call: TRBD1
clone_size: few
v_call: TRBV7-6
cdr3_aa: CASSRRQGALGNSPLHF
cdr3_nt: TGTGCCAGCAGCCGGAGACAGGGGGCCCTGGGAAATTCACCCCTCCACTTT

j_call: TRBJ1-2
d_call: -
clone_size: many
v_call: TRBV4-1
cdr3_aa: CASSQGQARGLYGYTF
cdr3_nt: TGCGCCAGCAGCCAAGGACAGGCTCGAGGGCTCTATGGCTACACCTTC

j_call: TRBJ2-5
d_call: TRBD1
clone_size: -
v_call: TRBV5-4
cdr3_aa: CASAQTGAVETQYF
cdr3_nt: TGTGCCAGCGCCCAAACAGGGGCGGTGGAGACCCAGTACTTC

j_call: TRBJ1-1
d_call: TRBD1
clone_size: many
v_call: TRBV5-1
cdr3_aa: CPATSGTEEPNTEAFF
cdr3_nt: TGCCCCGCTACAAGCGGGACAGAAGAACCAAACACTGAAGCTTTCTTT

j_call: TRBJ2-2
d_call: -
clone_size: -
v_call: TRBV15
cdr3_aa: CATSRDPTVGAGTGELFF
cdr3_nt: TGTGCCACCAGCAGAGATCCGACAGTCGGGGCGGGGACCGGGGAGCTGTTTTTT

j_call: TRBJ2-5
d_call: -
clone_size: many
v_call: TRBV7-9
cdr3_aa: CASSGWGQETQYF
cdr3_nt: TGTGCCAGCAGCGGATGGGGCCAAGAGACCCAGTACTTC

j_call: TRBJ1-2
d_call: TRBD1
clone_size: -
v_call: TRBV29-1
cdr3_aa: CSGGQTYGYTF
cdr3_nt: TGCAGCGGGGGACAGACCTATGGCTACACCTTC

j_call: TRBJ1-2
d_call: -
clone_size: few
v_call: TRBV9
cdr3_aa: CASSGSAPIVYTF
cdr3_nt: TGTGCCAGCAGCGGGTCAGCCCCTATCGTCTACACCTTC

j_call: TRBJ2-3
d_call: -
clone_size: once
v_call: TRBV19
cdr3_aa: CASSIVGTRTDTQYF
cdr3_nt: TGTGCCAGTAGTATAGTGGGGACAAGAACAGATACGCAGTATTTT

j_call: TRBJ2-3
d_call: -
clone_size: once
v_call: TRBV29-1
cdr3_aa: CSVEGTPPSTDTQYF
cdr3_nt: TGCAGCGTTGAAGGGACACCACCTAGCACAGATACGCAGTATTTT

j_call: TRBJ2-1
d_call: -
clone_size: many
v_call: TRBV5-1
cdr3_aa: CASSSPVYNEQFF
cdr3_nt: TGCGCCAGCAGCTCCCCAGTGTACAATGAGCAGTTCTTC

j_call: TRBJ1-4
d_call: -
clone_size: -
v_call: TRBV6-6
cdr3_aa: CASSSGGSWKLFF
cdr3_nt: TGTGCCAGCAGTTCGGGGGGCTCTTGGAAACTGTTTTTT

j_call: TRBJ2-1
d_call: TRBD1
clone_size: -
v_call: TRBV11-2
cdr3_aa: CASSLRDRTGWNEQFF
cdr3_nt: TGTGCCAGCAGCTTAAGGGACCGGACAGGTTGGAATGAGCAGTTCTTC

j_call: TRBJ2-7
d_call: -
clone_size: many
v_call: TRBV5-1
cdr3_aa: CASSERQPESYEQYF
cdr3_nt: TGCGCCAGCAGCGAGAGGCAGCCCGAGTCCTACGAGCAGTACTTC

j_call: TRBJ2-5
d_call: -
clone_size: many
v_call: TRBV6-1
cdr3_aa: CASRRGETQYF
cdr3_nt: TGTGCCAGCAGGAGGGGAGAGACCCAGTACTTC

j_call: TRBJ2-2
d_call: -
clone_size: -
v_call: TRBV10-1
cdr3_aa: CASSESSGTLFF
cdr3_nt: TGCGCCAGCAGTGAGAGTTCCGGGACCCTGTTTTTT

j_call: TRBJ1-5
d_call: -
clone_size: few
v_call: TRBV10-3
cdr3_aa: CAISESTVQPQHF
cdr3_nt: TGTGCCATCAGTGAGTCGACGGTGCAGCCCCAGCATTTT

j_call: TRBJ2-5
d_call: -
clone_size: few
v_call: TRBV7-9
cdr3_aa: CASSLQLLSGTQYF
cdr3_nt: TGTGCCAGCAGCCTCCAACTCCTTTCAGGGACCCAGTACTTC

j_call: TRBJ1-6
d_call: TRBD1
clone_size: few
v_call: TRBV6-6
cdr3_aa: CASLRGPNNSPLHF
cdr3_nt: TGTGCCAGCCTCAGGGGGCCGAATAATTCACCCCTCCACTTT

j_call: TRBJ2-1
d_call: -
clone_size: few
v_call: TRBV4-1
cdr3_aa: CASSQGRDYNEQFF
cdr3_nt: TGCGCCAGCAGCCAAGGGAGGGACTACAATGAGCAGTTCTTC

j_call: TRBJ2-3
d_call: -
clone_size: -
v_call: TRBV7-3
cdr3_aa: CASSSVGADTQYF
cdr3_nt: TGTGCCAGCAGCTCGGTAGGGGCAGATACGCAGTATTTT

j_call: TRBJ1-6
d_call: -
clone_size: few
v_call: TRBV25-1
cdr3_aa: CASSEGYVGLGSPLHF
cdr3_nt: TGTGCCAGCAGTGAAGGTTATGTCGGCCTAGGATCACCCCTCCACTTT

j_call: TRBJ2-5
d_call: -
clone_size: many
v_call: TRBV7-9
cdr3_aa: CASSLAGETQYF
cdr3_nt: TGTGCCAGCAGCTTAGCGGGGGAGACCCAGTACTTC

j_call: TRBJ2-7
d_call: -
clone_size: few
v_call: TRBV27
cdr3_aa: CASSPRANLYEQYF
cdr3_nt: TGTGCCAGCAGTCCCCGGGCAAACCTCTACGAGCAGTACTTC

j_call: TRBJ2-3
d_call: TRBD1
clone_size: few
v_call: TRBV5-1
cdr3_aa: CASSVGDRPTDTQYF
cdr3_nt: TGCGCCAGCAGCGTAGGGGACAGGCCCACAGATACGCAGTATTTT

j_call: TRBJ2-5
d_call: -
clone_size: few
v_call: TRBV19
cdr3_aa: CASSVDLRRGRETQYF
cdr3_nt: TGTGCCAGTAGTGTCGACCTTCGTAGGGGGAGGGAGACCCAGTACTTC

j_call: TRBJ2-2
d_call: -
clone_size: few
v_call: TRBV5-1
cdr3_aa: CASSLALVNTGELFF
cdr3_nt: TGCGCCAGCAGCTTGGCACTAGTGAACACCGGGGAGCTGTTTTTT

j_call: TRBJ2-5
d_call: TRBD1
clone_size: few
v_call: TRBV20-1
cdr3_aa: CSVADRGFGTQYF
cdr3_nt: TGCAGTGTCGCAGACAGGGGTTTTGGGACCCAGTACTTC

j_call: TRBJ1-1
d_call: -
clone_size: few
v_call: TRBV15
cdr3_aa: CATSRGEEETKAFF
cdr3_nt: TGTGCCACCAGCAGAGGAGAGGAGGAGACAAAAGCTTTCTTT

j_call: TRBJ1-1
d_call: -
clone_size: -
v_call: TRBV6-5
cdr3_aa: CASSKRPIPGTEAFF
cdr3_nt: TGTGCCAGCAGTAAGCGTCCCATTCCTGGCACTGAAGCTTTCTTT

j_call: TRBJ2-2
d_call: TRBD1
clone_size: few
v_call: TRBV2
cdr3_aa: CASRRGTANTGELFF
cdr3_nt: TGTGCCAGCAGGCGAGGGACAGCGAACACCGGGGAGCTGTTTTTT

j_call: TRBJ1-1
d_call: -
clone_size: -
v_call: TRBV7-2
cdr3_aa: CASSLPRSGWNTEAFF
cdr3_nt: TGTGCCAGCAGCCTCCCTCGTTCAGGGTGGAACACTGAAGCTTTCTTT

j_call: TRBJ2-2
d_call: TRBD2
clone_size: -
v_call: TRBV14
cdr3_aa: CASQAGEDPGELFF
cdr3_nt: TGTGCCAGCCAAGCGGGGGAGGACCCCGGGGAGCTGTTTTTT

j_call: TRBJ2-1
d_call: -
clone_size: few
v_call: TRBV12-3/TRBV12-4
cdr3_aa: CASTNWGLGVDEQFF
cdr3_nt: TGTGCCAGCACGAATTGGGGGTTGGGGGTCGATGAGCAGTTCTTC

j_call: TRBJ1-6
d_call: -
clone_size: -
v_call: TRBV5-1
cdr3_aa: CASSLVGANSPLHF
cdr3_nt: TGCGCCAGCAGCTTGGTCGGTGCGAATTCACCCCTCCACTTT

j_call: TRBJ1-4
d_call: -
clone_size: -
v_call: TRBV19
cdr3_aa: CASSIEEKLFF
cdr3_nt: TGTGCCAGTAGTATAGAAGAAAAACTGTTTTTT

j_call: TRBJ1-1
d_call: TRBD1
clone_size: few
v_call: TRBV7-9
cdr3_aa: CASSSDRVEAFF
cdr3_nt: TGTGCCAGCAGCTCGGACAGGGTTGAAGCTTTCTTT

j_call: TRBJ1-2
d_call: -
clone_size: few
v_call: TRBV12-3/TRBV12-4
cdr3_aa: CASSIMGGYTF
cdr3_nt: TGTGCCAGCAGCATCATGGGTGGCTACACCTTC

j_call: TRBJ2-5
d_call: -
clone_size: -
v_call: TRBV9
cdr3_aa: CASSARGGFQETQYF
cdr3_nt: TGTGCCAGCAGCGCCCGTGGGGGATTCCAAGAGACCCAGTACTTC

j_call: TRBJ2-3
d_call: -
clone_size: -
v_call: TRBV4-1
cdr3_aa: CASSPVAGPLRGGTDTQYF
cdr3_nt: TGCGCCAGTAGTCCCGTGGCAGGGCCCTTGAGGGGCGGCACAGATACGCAGTATTTT